This passage covers 17 T cell receptor beta chains from one sample sequenced in a study of response to subunit inactivated influenza vaccine (dated by TCRdb to about 2018). The library was obtained by RT-PCR. Sequencing took place on an Illumina HiSeq 2500. The public reads were run again by TCRdb, first through fastp at Q25 and then through MiXCR, and only productive beta chains were kept. Identical CDR3 protein sequences are pooled into one entry, listed with their most common genes and DNA. The sample table shows 200,000 to 300,000 distinct CDR3 sequences, and over 9% are seen once. Of the sample, more than 7% falls within the top ten clones. The sequenced sample was non-naive T cells sorted from PBMCs, obtained 14 to 15 days before vaccination. The label giving this sample's cell subset or site can be read as: memory T cell fraction. Receptors originate from a man in his fifties or sixties who received an inactivated influenza vaccine. Donor details come from another sample of the same person, matched by shared clones.

The chain has TRBV7-2 and TRBJ2-7, with a weak D call TRBD2 (5 bases). Germline CDR1 SGHTA, CDR2 FQGNSA. This CDR3 comprises 15 residues. V lost 2 bases to trimming and J lost 0 bases, with 11 bases between them. The CDR3 DNA is TGTGCCAGCAGCTTACGGGAATCCAACTCCTACGAGCAGTACTTC. This sequence encodes CASSLRESNSYEQYF.

V is TRBV3-1 and J is TRBJ2-7; no definite D call. From germline, CDR1 is LGHDT and CDR2 YNNKEL (reference sequence). With 0 bases removed from V and 3 bases from J, the gap between germline ends came to 12 bases. CDR3 length: 15 residues. The DNA for the CDR3 is TGTGCCAGCAGCCAAGATTTCGGCCAATTCTACGAGCAGTACTTC. Protein product: CASSQDFGQFYEQYF.

This clonotype was seen a handful of times. Germline is not matched at one junction end, which may reflect a read error. V usage is TRBV7-7 and J usage is TRBJ1-2, with D hard to call. CDR1 is SSHAT and CDR2 is FNYEAQ in the germline V gene (reference sequence). This CDR3 spans 14 amino acids. The chain's CDR3 is CASSLIPQCYGYTF. In DNA form, the CDR3 reads TGTGCTAGCAGCTTAATTCCCCAGTGCTATGGCTACACCTTC.

This clonotype appeared many times. The chain recombines TRBV3-1 with TRBJ2-7; D is uncertain. The V end was cut by 5 bases, the J end by 0 bases, with 8 bases between. CDR3 size: 13 residues. Germline CDR1 LGHDT, CDR2 YNNKEL (reference sequence). The CDR3 sequence is CASSAGISYEQYF. The CDR3 coding sequence is TGTGCCAGCAGCGCTGGAATCTCCTACGAGCAGTACTTC.

This rearrangement joins TRBV30 to TRBJ2-3; D gene ambiguous. The CDR3 loop spans 12 amino acids. V lost 0 bases and J 6 bases, leaving 7 bases between the germline ends. Germline loops: CDR1 GTSNPN, CDR2 SVGIG (reference sequence). CDR3 in DNA: TGTGCCTGGAGTGTAAATAGGGATACGCAGTATTTT. It yields the protein CAWSVNRDTQYF.

The V and J genes are TRBV3-1 and TRBJ1-2; D remains ambiguous. This CDR3 spans 15 amino acids. Trimming shortened V by 0 bases and J by 2 bases, and 10 bases separated the two germline ends. The germline V gene encodes CDR1 LGHDT and CDR2 YNNKEL (reference sequence). CDR3 sequence (DNA): TGTGCCAGCAGCCAAGATAGACCGAACAACTATGGCTACACCTTC. Amino acids: CASSQDRPNNYGYTF.

The chain employs TRBV4-1 and TRBJ2-5, with a possible D match to TRBD2 (6 bases). The CDR3 is made up of 14 amino acids. CDR1 MGHRA and CDR2 YSYEKL come from the germline V gene. Between the trimmed V and J ends, which lost 1 base and 2 bases, there was a span of 8 bases. CDR3 bases: TGCGCCAGCAGCCAAGCGGACTATCAAGAGACCCAGTACTTC. Translating it yields CASSQADYQETQYF.

This clonotype appeared a few times. The chain has TRBV24-1 and TRBJ1-4; weak D call: TRBD1 (5 bases). Per the germline V gene, CDR1 is KGHDR and CDR2 is SFDVKD. Trimming removed 7 bases from V and 1 base from J, with 12 bases in between. The length of the CDR3 is 15 residues. The CDR3 nucleotides are TGTGCCACCAGCCCGTCGGGGGGAACTAATGAAAAACTGTTTTTT. It yields the protein CATSPSGGTNEKLFF.

This clonotype was recorded a few times. This rearrangement joins TRBV19 to TRBJ2-1, with D unresolved. The CDR3 is made up of 11 amino acids. Trimming shortened V by 4 bases and J by 10 bases, and 8 bases separated the two germline ends. CDR1 LNHDA and CDR2 SQIVND come from the germline V gene (reference sequence). The CDR3 DNA reads as TGTGCCAGTAGTACCGGAGACGAGCAGTTCTTC. Its protein is CASSTGDEQFF.

The gene calls are TRBV11-2 and TRBJ2-3; a weak D match, TRBD1 (5 bases). This CDR3 has 16 residues. Trimming took off 4 bases at V and 4 bases at J, with 18 bases between the two ends. Germline CDR1 is SGHAT and CDR2 is FQNNGV. This chain's CDR3 is CASSSPRTLIADTQYF. The CDR3 DNA reads as TGTGCCAGCAGCTCGCCCCGGACACTTATCGCAGATACGCAGTATTTT.

This clonotype appeared many times. J is TRBJ1-2 and V is TRBV20-1; 8 nucleotides match TRBD1. The CDR3 has 11 residues. Germline CDR1 DFQATT, CDR2 SNEGSKA (reference sequence). CDR3 protein: CTSGQGDGYTF. In DNA, the CDR3 is TGCACCTCCGGACAGGGTGATGGCTACACCTTC.

A word on this clonotype: Since no conserved phenylalanine or tryptophan closes the CDR3, a read error is the likely cause. The V call is TRBV7-2, the J call TRBJ2-6; 7 bases agree with TRBD1. CDR1 is SGHTA and CDR2 is FQGNSA in the germline V gene. The V segment lost 4 bases and the J segment 4 bases; nucleotides outside the gene matches: 7. This CDR3 spans 16 amino acids. CDR3 DNA sequence: TGTGCCAGCAGCTACCCCGACAGGGCCGGGGCCAACGTCCTGACTTTG. Translating it yields CASSYPDRAGANVLTL.

The rearrangement joins TRBV20-1 to TRBJ2-1, with 8 bases identical to TRBD2. This CDR3 comprises 16 residues. Germline CDR1 reads DFQATT; CDR2 reads SNEGSKA (reference sequence). The J segment lost 5 bases and the V segment lost 2 bases, leaving 11 bases of the junction unmatched. CDR3 coding DNA: TGCAGTGCTAGAAACCCCGGGGGGGCCAGACACAATGAGCAGTTCTTC. The encoded protein is CSARNPGGARHNEQFF.

This rearrangement joins TRBV7-3 to TRBJ2-5; 7 bases are a match to TRBD2. CDR3 size: 16 residues. V lost 1 base, J lost 1 base, and 6 bases stayed unmatched. CDR1 is SGHTA, CDR2 FQGTGA, per germline. The CDR3 is CASSLSYASGQETQYF. The CDR3 region has the DNA TGTGCCAGCAGCTTAAGTTATGCTAGCGGCCAAGAGACCCAGTACTTC.

V is TRBV20-1 and J is TRBJ2-1, with D unclear. Germline CDR1 is DFQATT and CDR2 is SNEGSKA (reference sequence). This CDR3 contains 17 residues. V was cut by 0 bases and J by 8 bases, with 23 bases left in between. The CDR3 DNA reads TGCAGTGCTAGAGATCCCTCCCCGGGTCGAAACGCCGATGAGCAGTTCTTC. Translated, it gives CSARDPSPGRNADEQFF.

Worth noting for this clonotype: Being one base from a much bigger clone, this may be a read error. The rearrangement joins TRBV12-3 or TRBV12-4 to TRBJ1-5, with a tentative D call TRBD1 (5 bases). This CDR3 spans 16 amino acids. DNA of the CDR3: TGTGCCAGCAGTTCTTTTGGGGGAAAGCGGGGTCAGCCCCAGCGTTTT. Encoded protein: CASSSFGGKRGQPQRF.

The chain combines TRBV18 with TRBJ2-3; D unresolved. Germline V CDR1 and CDR2: KGHSH, LQKENI. V dropped 3 bases and J dropped 6 bases, with 13 bases sitting between them. CDR3 size: 14 residues. This CDR3 is CASSPEMISDTQYF. DNA of the CDR3: TGTGCCAGCTCACCCGAGATGATTTCGGATACGCAGTATTTT.